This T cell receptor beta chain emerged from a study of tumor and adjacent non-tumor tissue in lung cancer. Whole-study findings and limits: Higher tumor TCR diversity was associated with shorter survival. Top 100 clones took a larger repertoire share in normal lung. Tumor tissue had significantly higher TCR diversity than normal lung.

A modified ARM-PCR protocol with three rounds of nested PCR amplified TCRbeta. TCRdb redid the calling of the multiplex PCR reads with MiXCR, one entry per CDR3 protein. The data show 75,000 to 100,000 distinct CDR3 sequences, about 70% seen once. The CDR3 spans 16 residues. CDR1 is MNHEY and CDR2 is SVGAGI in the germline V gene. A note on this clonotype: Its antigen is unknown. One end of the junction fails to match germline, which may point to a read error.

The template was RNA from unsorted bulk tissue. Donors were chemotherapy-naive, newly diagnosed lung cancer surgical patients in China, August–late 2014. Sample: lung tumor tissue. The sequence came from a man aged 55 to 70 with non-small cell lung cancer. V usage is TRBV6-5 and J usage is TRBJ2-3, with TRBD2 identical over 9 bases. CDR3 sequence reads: CASKGLAPVRGDTQNF. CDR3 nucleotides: TGTGCCAGCAAGGGACTAGCACCCGTCAGGGGGGATACGCAGAATTTT.